This T cell receptor (beta chain) is drawn from a study of CD8 T cells in ankylosing spondylitis. Whole-study findings and limits: A CD8+ phenotype characterized the disease-linked clones, which were relatively rare in peripheral blood. Past studies reported some motif variants in reactive arthritis synovial fluid and blood. A TCR beta motif made of about 8 highly homologous variants seemed typical of ankylosing spondylitis blood.

Looked up from germline, CDR1 is MDHEN and CDR2 is SYDVKM. V was trimmed by 5 bases and J by 10 bases, leaving 21 bases between them. The CDR3 is 15 residues long. From the 5' RACE reads, TCRdb called clonotypes with MiXCR, one entry per CDR3 protein. Here the sample spans about 330,000 distinct CDR3 sequences, 6.5% to 10% being singletons. This clonotype was counted a few times. As yet, its antigen is unknown. This clonotype was sampled from a male donor with ankylosing spondylitis. The sample was blood, either unsorted or a sorted T cell fraction (not recorded which). The chain recombines TRBV28 with TRBJ1-5; the D gene is possibly TRBD1 (6 bases). The CDR3 spells CASSDLRGPEEPQHF. The CDR3 DNA reads as TGTGCCAGCAGTGACCTACGGGGGCCGGAGGAACCCCAGCATTTT.